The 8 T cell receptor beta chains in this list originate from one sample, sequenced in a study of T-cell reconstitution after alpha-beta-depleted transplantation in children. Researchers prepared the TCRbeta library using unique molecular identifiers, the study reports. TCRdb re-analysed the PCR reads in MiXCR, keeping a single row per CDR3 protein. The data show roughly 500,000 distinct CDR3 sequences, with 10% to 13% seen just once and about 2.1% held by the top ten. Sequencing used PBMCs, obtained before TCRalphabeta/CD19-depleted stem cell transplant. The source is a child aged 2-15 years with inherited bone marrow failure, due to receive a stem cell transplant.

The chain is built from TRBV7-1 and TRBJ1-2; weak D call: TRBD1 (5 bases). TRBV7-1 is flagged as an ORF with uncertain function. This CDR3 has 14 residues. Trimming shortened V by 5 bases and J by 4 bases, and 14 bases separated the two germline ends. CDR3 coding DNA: TGTGCCAGCAGCCCAGGGCTGGGCCCCTATGGCTACACCTTC. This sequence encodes CASSPGLGPYGYTF.

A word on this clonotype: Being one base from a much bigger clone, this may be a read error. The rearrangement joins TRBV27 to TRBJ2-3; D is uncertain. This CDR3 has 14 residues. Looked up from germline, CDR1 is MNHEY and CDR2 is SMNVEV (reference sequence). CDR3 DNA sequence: TGTGCCAGCCGTTTATTGCTCGGAACAGATACGCAGTATTTT. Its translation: CASRLLLGTDTQYF.

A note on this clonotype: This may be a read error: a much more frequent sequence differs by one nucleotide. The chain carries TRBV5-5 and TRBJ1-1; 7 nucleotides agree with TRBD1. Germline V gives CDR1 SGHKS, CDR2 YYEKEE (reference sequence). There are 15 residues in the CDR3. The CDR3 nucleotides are TGTGCCAGCAGCATCCGGGACAGCAGGAACGCTGAAGCTTTCTTT. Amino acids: CASSIRDSRNAEAFF.

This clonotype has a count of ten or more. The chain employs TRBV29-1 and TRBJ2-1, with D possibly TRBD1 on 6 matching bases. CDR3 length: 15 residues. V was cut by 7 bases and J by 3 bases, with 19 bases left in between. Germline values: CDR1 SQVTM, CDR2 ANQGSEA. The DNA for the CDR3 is TGCAGCGGGAAATACGAAGGGACAATCTACAATGAGCAGTTCTTC. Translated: CSGKYEGTIYNEQFF.

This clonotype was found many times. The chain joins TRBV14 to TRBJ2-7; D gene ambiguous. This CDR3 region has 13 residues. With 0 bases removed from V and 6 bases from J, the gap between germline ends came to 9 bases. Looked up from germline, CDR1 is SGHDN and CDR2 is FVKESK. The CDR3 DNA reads TGTGCCAGCAGCCAAGATCTACGATTCGAGCAGTACTTC. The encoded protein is CASSQDLRFEQYF.

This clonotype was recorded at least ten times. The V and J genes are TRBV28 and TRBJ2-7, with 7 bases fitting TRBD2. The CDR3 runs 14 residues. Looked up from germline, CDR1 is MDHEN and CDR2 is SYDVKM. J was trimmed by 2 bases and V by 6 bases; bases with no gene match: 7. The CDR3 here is CASSPGTTPYEQYF. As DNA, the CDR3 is TGTGCCAGCAGCCCCGGGACTACGCCCTACGAGCAGTACTTC.

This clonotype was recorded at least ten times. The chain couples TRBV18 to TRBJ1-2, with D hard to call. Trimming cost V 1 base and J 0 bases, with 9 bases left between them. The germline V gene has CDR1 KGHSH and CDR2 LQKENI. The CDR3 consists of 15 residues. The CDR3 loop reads CASSPLGSANYGYTF. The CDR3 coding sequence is TGTGCCAGCTCACCACTTGGAAGTGCTAACTATGGCTACACCTTC.

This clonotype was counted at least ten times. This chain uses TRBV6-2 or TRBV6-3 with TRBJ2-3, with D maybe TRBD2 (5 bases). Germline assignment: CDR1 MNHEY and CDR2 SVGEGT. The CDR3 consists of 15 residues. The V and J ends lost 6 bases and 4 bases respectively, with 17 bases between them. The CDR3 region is CASSQQGRIADTQYF. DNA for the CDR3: TGTGCCAGCAGCCAACAAGGGAGAATAGCAGATACGCAGTATTTT.